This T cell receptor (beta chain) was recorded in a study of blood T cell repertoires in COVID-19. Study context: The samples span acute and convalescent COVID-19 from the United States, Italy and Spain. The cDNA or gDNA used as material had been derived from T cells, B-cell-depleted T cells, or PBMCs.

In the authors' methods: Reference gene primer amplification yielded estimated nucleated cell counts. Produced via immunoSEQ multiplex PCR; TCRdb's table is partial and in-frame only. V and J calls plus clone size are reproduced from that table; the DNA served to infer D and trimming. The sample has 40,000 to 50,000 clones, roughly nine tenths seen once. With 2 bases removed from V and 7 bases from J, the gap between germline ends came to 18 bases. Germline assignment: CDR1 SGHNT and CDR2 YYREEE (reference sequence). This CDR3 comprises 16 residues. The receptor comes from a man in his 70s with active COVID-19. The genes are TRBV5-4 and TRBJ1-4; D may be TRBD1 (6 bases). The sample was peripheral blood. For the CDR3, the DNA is TGTGCCAGCAGCTTAGCTTTGGTGGGGGCTGGTGAAAAACTGTTTTTT. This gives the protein CASSLALVGAGEKLFF.